This T cell receptor (beta chain) is from a study of T cells in Graves' hyperthyroidism and ophthalmopathy. From RNA transcripts, TCR beta CDR3 regions were amplified. A first-round RT-PCR of the TCR CDR3 used the HTBI primer set. MiXCR, applied by TCRdb to the multiplex PCR reads, yields one record per CDR3 protein. The table records 300,000 to 450,000 distinct CDR3 sequences, 20% to 25% of them present only once. Per germline, CDR1 SGHAT and CDR2 FQNNGV. This CDR3 has 18 residues. V lost 4 bases and J lost 4; bases outside the gene matches: 18. The chain couples TRBV11-2 to TRBJ2-7; TRBD2 matches at 8 bases. This TCR derives from a man aged 45-60 years with Graves' hyperthyroidism. Sequencing was done on a sample of blood. The CDR3, as DNA: TGTGCCAGCAGCTCTCTGGCTAGCGGGTCCCTATTAATATACGAGCAGTACTTC. This encodes CASSSLASGSLLIYEQYF.